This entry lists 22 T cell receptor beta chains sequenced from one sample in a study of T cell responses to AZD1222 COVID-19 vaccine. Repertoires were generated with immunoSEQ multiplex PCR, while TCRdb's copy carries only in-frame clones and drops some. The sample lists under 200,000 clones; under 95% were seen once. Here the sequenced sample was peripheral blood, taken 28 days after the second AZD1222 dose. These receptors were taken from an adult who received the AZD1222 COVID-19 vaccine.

The CDR3 nucleotides are TGTGCCAGCAGCTTAGCGCAGGGCGGGGGGGCCGAGAATGAGCAGTTCTTC. This gives the protein CASSLAQGGGAENEQFF. The rearrangement links TRBV7-8 to TRBJ2-1; TRBD2 matches 9 bases. The V gene end was trimmed by 0 bases and the J gene end by 7 bases; junction bases not matched to a gene: 10. CDR1 is SGHVS and CDR2 is FQNEAQ in the germline V gene. The CDR3 spans 17 residues.

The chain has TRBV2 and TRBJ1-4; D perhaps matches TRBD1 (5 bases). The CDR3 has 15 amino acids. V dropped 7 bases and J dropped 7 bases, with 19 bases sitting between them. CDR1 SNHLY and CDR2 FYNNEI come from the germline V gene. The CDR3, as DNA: TGTGCCAGCAACACTTTCCAGGGTAGCGCTGAAAAACTGTTTTTT. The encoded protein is CASNTFQGSAEKLFF.

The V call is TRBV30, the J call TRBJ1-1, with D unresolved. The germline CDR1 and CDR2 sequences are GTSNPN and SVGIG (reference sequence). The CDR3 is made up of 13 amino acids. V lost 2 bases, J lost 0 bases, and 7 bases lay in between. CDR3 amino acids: CAWSSVMNTEAFF. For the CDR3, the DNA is TGTGCCTGGAGTTCGGTGATGAACACTGAAGCTTTCTTT. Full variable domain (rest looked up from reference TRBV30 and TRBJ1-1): SQTIHQWPATLVQPVGSPLSLECTVEGTSNPNLYWYRQAAGRGLQLLFYSVGIGQISSEVPQNLSASRPQDRQFILSSKKLLLSDSGFYLCAWSSVMNTEAFFGQGTRLTVV.

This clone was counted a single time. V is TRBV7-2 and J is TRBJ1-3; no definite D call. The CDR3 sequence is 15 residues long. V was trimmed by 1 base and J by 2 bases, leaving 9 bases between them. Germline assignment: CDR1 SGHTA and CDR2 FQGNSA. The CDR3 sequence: CASSLEVTAGNTIYF. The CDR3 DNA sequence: TGTGCCAGCAGCTTAGAAGTTACAGCTGGAAACACCATATATTTT.

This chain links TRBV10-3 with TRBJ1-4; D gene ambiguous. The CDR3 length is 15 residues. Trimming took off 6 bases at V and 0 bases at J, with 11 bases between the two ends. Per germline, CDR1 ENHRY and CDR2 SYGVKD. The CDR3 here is CAIRYSEATNEKLFF. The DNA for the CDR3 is TGTGCCATCAGATACAGCGAGGCAACTAATGAAAAACTGTTTTTT.

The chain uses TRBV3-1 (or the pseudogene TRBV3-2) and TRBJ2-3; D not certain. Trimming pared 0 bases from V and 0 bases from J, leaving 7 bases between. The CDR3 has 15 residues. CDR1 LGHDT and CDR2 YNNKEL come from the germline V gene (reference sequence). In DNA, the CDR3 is TGTGCCAGCAGCCAAGATGGTACGAGCACAGATACGCAGTATTTT. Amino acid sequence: CASSQDGTSTDTQYF.

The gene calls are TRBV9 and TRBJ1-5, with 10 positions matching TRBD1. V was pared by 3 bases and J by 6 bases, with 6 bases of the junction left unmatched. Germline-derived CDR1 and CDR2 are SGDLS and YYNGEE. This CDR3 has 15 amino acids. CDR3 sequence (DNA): TGTGCCAGCAGCGCCGGGACAGGGGTAGGTCAGCCCCAGCATTTT. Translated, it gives CASSAGTGVGQPQHF.

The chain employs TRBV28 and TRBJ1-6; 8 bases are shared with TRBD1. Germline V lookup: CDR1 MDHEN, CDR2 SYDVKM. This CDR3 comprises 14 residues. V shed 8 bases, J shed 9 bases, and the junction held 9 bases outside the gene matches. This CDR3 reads CASPGGQGASPLHF. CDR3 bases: TGTGCCAGCCCCGGAGGGCAGGGGGCTTCACCCCTCCACTTT.

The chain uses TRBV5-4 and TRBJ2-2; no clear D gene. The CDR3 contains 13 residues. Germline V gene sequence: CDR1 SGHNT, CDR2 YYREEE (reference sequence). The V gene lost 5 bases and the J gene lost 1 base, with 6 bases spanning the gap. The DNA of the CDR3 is TGTGCCAGCAGTGGGGAGAACACCGGGGAGCTGTTTTTT. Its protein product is CASSGENTGELFF.

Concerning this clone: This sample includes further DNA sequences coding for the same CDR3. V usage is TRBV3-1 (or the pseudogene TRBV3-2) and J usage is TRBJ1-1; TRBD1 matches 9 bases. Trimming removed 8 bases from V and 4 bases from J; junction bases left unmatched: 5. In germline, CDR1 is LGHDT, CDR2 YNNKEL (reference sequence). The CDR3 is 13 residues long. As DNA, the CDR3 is TGTGCCAGCTCACAGGGGGCGGGCACTGAAGCTTTCTTT. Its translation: CASSQGAGTEAFF.

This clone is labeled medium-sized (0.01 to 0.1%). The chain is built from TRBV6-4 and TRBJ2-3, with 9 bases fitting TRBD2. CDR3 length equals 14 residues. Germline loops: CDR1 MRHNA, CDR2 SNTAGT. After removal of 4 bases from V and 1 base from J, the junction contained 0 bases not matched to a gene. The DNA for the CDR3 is TGTGCCAGCAGTGCTAGCGGGGGCACAGATACGCAGTATTTT. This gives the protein CASSASGGTDTQYF.

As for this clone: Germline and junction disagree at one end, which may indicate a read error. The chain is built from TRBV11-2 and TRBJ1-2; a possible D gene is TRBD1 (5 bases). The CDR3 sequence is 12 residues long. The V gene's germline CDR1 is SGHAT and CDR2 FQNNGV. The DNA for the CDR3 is TGTGCCAGCAGCTTAGCCCCAGGGTATTTTTACTTC. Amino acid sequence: CASSLAPGYFYF.

The chain's CDR3 is CASSLWDRGSNQPQHF. DNA for the CDR3: TGTGCCAGCAGCTTATGGGACAGGGGTAGCAATCAGCCCCAGCATTTT. The J gene is TRBJ1-5, the V gene TRBV7-2, with 10 bases identical to TRBD1. After removal of 2 bases from V and 0 bases from J, the junction contained 1 base not matched to a gene. CDR1 and CDR2 (germline): SGHTA, FQGNSA. The CDR3 extends over 16 amino acids.

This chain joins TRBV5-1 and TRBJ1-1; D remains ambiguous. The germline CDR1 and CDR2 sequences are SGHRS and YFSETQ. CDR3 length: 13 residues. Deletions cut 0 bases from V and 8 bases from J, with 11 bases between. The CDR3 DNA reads TGCGCCAGCAGCTTGGTGGGGAAGGAAGAAGCTTTCTTT. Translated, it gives CASSLVGKEEAFF.

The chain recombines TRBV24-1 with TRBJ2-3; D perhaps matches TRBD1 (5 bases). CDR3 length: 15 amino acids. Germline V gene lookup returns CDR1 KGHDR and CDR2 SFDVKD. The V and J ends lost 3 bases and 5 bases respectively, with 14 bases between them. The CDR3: CATSDPGLRGDTQYF. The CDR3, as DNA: TGTGCCACCAGTGATCCGGGCCTTAGGGGAGATACGCAGTATTTT.

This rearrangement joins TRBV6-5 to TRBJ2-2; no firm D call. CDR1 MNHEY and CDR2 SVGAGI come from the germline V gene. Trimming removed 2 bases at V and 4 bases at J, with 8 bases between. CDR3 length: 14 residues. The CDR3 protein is CASSYSPGTGELFF. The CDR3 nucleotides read TGTGCCAGCAGTTACAGCCCGGGCACCGGGGAGCTGTTTTTT.

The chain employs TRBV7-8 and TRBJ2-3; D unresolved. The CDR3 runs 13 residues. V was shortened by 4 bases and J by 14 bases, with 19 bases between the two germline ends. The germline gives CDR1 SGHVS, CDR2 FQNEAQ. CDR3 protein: CASSSDLDGFWYF. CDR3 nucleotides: TGTGCCAGCAGCTCCGACCTCGACGGGTTCTGGTATTTT.

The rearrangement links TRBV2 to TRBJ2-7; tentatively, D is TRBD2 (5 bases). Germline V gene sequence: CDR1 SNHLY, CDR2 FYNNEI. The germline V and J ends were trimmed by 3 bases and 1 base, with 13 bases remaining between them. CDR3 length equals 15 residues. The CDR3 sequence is CASSDVGVASYEQYF. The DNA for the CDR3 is TGTGCCAGCAGTGACGTGGGAGTAGCTTCCTACGAGCAGTACTTC.

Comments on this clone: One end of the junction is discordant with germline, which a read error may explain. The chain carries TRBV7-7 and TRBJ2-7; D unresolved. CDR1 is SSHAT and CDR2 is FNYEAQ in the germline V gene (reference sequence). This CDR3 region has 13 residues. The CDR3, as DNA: TGTGCTAGCAGCTTAGGCAACTCCTACGAGCAGTACTTC. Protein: CASSLGNSYEQYF. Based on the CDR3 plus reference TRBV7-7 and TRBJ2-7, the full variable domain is GAGVSQSPRYKVTKRGQDVTLRCDPISSHATLYWYQQALGQGPEFLTYFNYEAQPDKSGLPSDRFSAERPEGSISTLTIQRTEQRDSAMYRCASSLGNSYEQYFGPGTRLTVT.

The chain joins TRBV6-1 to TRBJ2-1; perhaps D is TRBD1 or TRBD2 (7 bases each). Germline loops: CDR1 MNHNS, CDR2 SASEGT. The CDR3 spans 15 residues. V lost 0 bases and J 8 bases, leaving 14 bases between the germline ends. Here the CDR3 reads CASSEAVAGGDEQFF. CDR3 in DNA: TGTGCCAGCAGTGAAGCGGTCGCAGGGGGGGATGAGCAGTTCTTC.

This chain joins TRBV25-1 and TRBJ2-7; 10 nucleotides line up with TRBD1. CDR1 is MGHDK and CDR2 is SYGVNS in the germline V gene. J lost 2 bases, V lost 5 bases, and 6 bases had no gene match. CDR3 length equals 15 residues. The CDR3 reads CASSQPGTGAYEQYF. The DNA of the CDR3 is TGTGCCAGCAGTCAACCTGGGACAGGGGCCTACGAGCAGTACTTC.

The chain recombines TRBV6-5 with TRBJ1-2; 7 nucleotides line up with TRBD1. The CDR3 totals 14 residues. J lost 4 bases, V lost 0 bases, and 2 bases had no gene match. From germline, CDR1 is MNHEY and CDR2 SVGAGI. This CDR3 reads CASSYSGGGYGYTF. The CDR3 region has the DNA TGTGCCAGCAGTTACTCAGGGGGCGGCTATGGCTACACCTTC.